This T cell receptor beta chain comes out of a study of blood T cell repertoires in COVID-19. Background on the study: Italy, Spain and the United States were the sources of the convalescent and acute COVID-19 samples.

How the authors handled the data: By means of reference gene primer amplification, nucleated cell counts were estimated. Sequenced by immunoSEQ multiplex PCR; TCRdb stores in-frame clones only, minus some. D and trimming were read from the DNA, whereas the V and J calls and clone size are those reported in that table. The table lists some 310,000 clones, 75% to 90% of them singletons. J lost 1 base, V lost 4 bases, and 4 bases had no gene match. The CDR3 spans 15 residues. Germline V gene lookup returns CDR1 LGHDT and CDR2 YNNKEL (reference sequence). In Seattle, patients joined the study during active infection and were tracked longitudinally.

Source material: peripheral blood. The rearrangement uses TRBV3-1 (or the pseudogene TRBV3-2) and TRBJ2-1, with 7 bases identical to TRBD2. The TCR sequence derives from a woman between 25 and 40 years old with COVID-19, enrolled during active disease. The CDR3 bases are TGTGCCAGCAGCCCGTTAGCGGGTTCCTACAATGAGCAGTTCTTC. This gives the protein CASSPLAGSYNEQFF.